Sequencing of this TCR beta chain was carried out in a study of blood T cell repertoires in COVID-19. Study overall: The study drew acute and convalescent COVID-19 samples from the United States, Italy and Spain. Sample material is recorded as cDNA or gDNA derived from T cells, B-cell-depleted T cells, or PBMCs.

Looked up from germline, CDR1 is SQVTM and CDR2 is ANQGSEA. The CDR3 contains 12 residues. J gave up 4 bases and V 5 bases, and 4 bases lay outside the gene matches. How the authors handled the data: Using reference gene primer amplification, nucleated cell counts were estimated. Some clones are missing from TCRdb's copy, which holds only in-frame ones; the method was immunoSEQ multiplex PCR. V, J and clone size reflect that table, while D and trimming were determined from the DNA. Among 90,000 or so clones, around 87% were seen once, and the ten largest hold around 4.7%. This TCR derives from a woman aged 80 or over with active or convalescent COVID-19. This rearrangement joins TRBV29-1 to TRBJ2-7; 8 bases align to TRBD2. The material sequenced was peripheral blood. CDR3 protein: CSVSGSLYEQYF. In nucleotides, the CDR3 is TGCAGCGTTAGCGGGAGTCTATACGAGCAGTACTTC.